This TCR delta chain was documented in a study of γδ T cells in repeated Plasmodium falciparum infection. In this sample, this clone turned up many times. A far more abundant clone sits one base away, making this likely a read error. Other nucleotide sequences in the sample specify the same CDR3. TCRdb re-called clones from the multiplex PCR reads via CATT. The sample lists around 52,000 delta-chain clones; 1.7% were seen once. The germline gives CDR1 TSWWSYY, CDR2 QGS. The CDR3 spans 15 residues. Bulk repertoires came from Vgamma9/Vdelta2+ or Vdelta2-negative gammadelta T cells flow-sorted from PBMC. The V gene is TRDV1, the J gene TRDJ1; unclear D gene. Sequencing was performed on gamma-delta T cells from blood. This clonotype was obtained from a pool of human donors (malaria-infected and uninfected, not separated). The CDR3 nucleotides are TGTGCCCTTGGTCGCGCCGGCCCGTACACCGATAAACTCATCTTT. Protein: CALGRAGPYTDKLIF.